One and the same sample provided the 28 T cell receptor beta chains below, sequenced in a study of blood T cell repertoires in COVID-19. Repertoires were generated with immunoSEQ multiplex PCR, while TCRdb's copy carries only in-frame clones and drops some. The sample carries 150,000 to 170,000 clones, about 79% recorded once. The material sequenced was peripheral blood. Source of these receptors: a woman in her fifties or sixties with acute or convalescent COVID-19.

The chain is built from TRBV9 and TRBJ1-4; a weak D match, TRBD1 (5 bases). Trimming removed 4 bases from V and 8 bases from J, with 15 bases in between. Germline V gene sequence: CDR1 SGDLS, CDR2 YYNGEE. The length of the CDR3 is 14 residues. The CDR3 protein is CASSPAQGWEKLFF. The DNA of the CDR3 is TGTGCCAGCAGCCCGGCCCAGGGATGGGAAAAACTGTTTTTT.

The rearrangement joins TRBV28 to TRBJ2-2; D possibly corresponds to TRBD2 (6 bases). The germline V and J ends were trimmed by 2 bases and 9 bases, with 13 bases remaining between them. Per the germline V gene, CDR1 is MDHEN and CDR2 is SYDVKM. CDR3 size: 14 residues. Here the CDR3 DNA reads TGTGCCAGCAGTTTAGGAGGGGCGCCCCGGGAGCTGTTTTTT. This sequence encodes CASSLGGAPRELFF.

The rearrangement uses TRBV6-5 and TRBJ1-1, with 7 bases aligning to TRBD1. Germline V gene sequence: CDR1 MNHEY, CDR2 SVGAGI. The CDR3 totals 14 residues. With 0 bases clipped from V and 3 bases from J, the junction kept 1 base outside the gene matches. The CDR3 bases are TGTGCCAGCAGTTACTCGGGACAGTACACTGAAGCTTTCTTT. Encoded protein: CASSYSGQYTEAFF.

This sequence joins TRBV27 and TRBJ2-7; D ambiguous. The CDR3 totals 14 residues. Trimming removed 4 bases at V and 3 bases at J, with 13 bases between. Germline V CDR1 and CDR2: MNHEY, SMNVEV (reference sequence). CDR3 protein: CASSSLVALYEQYF. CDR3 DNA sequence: TGTGCCAGCAGTTCCCTCGTAGCACTCTACGAGCAGTACTTC.

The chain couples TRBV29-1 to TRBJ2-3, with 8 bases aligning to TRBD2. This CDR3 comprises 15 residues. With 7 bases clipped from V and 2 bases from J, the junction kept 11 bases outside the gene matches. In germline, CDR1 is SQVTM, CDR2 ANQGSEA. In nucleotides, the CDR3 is TGCAGCGCCAGGTCCACTAGCGGATACACAGATACGCAGTATTTT. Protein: CSARSTSGYTDTQYF.

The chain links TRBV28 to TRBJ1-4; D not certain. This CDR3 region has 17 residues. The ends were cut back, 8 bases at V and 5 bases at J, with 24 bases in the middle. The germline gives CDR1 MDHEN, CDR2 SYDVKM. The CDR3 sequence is CASGLSTTSLLNEKLFF. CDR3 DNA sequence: TGTGCCAGCGGCCTGTCGACTACATCTCTATTGAATGAAAAACTGTTTTTT.

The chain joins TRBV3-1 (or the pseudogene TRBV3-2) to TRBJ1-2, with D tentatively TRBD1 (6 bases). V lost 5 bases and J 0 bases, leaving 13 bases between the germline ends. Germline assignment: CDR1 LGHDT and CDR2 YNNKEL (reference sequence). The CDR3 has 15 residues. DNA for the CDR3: TGTGCCAGCAGCTATGAAGGGGGGGCTAACTATGGCTACACCTTC. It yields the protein CASSYEGGANYGYTF.

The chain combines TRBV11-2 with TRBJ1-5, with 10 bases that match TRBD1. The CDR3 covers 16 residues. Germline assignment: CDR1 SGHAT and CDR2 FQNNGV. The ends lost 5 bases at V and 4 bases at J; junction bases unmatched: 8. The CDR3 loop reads CASSPFRGQGNQPQHF. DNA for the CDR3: TGTGCCAGCAGCCCATTCCGGGGACAGGGGAATCAGCCCCAGCATTTT.

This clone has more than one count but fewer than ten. CDR3 region: CASSRDRTTEAFF. In nucleotides, the CDR3 is TGTGCCAGCAGCAGGGACAGGACCACTGAAGCTTTCTTT. The V gene is TRBV7-3, the J gene TRBJ1-1; 8 bases fit TRBD1. This CDR3 has 13 amino acids. Germline V lookup: CDR1 SGHTA, CDR2 FQGTGA. The junction had 3 bases not matched to a gene; V was cut back by 5 bases and J by 4 bases. Full variable domain (remainder filled in from reference TRBV7-3 and TRBJ1-1): GAGVSQTPSNKVTEKGKYVELRCDPISGHTALYWYRQSLGQGPEFLIYFQGTGAADDSGLPNDRFFAVRPEGSVSTLKIQRTERGDSAVYLCASSRDRTTEAFFGQGTRLTVV.

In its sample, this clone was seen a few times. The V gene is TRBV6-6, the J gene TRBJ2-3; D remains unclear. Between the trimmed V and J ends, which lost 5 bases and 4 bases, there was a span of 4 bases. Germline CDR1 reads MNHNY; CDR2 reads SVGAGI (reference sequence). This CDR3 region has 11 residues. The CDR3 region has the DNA TGTGCCAGCAGTGGAGCAGATACGCAGTATTTT. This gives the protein CASSGADTQYF.

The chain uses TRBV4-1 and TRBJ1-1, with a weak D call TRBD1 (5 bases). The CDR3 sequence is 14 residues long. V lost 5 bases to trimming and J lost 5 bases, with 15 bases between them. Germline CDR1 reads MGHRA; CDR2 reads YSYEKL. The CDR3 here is CASSGPLKGTEAFF. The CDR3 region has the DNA TGCGCCAGCAGCGGACCCCTGAAGGGGACTGAAGCTTTCTTT.

In nucleotides, the CDR3 is TGTGCCAGCAGCTTGCGGGCAGGGGCGAAAGAGACCCAGTACTTC. As protein: CASSLRAGAKETQYF. The V and J genes are TRBV5-6 and TRBJ2-5; D possibly corresponds to TRBD1 (6 bases). The CDR3 spans 15 residues. Trimming removed 1 base at V and 3 bases at J, with 13 bases between. Germline assignment: CDR1 SGHDT and CDR2 YYEEEE.

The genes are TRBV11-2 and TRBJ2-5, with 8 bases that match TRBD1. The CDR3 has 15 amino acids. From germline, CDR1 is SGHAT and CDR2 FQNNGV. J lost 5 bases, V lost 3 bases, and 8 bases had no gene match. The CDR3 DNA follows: TGTGCCAGCAGCTTCAGGGGGCGCTTAGTCGAGACCCAGTACTTC. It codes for CASSFRGRLVETQYF. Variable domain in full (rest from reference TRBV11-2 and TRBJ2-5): EAGVAQSPRYKIIEKRQSVAFWCNPISGHATLYWYQQILGQGPKLLIQFQNNGVVDDSQLPKDRFSAERLKGVDSTLKIQPAKLEDSAVYLCASSFRGRLVETQYFGPGTRLLVL.

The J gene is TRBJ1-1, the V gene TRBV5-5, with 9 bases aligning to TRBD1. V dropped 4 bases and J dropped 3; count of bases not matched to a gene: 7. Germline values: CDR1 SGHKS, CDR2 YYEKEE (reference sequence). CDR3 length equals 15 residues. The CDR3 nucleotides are TGTGCCAGCAGCCTTGGGACAGGGTCGTACACTGAAGCTTTCTTT. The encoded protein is CASSLGTGSYTEAFF.

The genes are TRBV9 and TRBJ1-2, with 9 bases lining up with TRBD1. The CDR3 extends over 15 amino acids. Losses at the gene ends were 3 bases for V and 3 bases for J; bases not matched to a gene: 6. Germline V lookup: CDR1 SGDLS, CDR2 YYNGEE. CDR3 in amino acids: CASSAGTGQDYGYTF. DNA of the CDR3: TGTGCCAGCAGCGCGGGGACAGGGCAGGACTATGGCTACACCTTC.

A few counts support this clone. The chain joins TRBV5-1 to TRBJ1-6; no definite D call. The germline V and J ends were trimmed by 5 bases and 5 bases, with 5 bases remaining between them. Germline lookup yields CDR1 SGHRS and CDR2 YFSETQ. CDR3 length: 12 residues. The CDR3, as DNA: TGCGCCAGCAGACGGGATAATTCACCCCTCCACTTT. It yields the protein CASRRDNSPLHF.

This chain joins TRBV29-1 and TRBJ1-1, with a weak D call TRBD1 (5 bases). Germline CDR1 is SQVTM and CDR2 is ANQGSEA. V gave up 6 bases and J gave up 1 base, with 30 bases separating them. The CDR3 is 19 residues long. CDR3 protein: CSVKMNREDKISWNTEAFF. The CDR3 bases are TGCAGCGTAAAGATGAATAGAGAGGACAAAATCTCGTGGAACACTGAAGCTTTCTTT.

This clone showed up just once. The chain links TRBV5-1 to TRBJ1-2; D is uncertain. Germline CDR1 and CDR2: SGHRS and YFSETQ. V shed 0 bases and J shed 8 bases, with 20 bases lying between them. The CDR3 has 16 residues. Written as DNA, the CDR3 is TGCGCCAGCAGCTTGGTAGGAGGGAGGGCACAAGTCGGCTACACCTTC. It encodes CASSLVGGRAQVGYTF.

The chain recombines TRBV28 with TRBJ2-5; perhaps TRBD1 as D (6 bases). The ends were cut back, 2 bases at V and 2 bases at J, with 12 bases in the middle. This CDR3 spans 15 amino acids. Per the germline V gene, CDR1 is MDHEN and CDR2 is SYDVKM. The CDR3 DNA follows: TGTGCCAGCAGTTTACAGGGGTCTTGGCAAGAGACCCAGTACTTC. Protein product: CASSLQGSWQETQYF.

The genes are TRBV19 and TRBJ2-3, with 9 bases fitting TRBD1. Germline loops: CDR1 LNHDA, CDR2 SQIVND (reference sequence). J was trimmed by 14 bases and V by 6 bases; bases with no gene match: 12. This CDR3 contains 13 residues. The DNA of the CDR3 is TGTGCCAGTAGAACTAACCGGGACAGGGATCCGTATTTT. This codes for CASRTNRDRDPYF. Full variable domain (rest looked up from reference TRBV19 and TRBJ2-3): DGGITQSPKYLFRKEGQNVTLSCEQNLNHDAMYWYRQDPGQGLRLIYYSQIVNDFQKGDIAEGYSVSREKKESFPLTVTSAQKNPTAFYLCASRTNRDRDPYFGPGTRLTVL.

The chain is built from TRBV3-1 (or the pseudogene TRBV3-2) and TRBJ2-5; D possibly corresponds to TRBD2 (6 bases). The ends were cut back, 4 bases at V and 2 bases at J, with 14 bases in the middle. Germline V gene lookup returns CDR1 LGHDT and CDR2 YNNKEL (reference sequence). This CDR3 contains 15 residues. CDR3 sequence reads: CASSPLLAAQETQYF. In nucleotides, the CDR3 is TGTGCCAGCAGCCCCCTCTTAGCGGCACAAGAGACCCAGTACTTC.

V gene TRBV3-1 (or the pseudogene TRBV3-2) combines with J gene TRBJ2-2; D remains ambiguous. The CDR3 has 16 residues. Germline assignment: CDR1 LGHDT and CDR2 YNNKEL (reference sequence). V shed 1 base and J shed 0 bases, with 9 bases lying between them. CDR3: CASSQVRLPNTGELFF. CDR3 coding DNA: TGTGCCAGCAGCCAAGTTCGACTTCCGAACACCGGGGAGCTGTTTTTT.

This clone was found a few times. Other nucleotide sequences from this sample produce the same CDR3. The CDR3 bases are TGTGCCAGCAGTTACGGCGGGCTCGGCACTGAAGCTTTCTTT. Translated, it gives CASSYGGLGTEAFF. This chain joins TRBV6-5 and TRBJ1-1; D remains unclear. Germline CDR1 reads MNHEY; CDR2 reads SVGAGI. V dropped 2 bases and J dropped 4 bases, with 11 bases sitting between them. This CDR3 spans 14 amino acids.

The CDR3 DNA is TGTGCCAGCAGTTTAGGGACAGGCACCCTCCACTTT. Its protein is CASSLGTGTLHF. This rearrangement joins TRBV12-3 or TRBV12-4 to TRBJ1-6; 7 bases fit TRBD1. V trimming: 1 base; J trimming: 14 bases; junction bases outside the gene matches: 2. The CDR3 extends over 12 amino acids.

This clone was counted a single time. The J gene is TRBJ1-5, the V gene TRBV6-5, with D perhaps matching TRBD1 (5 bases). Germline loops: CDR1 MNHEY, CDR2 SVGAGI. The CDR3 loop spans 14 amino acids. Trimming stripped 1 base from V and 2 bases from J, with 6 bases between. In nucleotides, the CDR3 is TGTGCCAGCAGTTACTTCAGGGGCAATCAGCCCCAGCATTTT. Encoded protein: CASSYFRGNQPQHF.

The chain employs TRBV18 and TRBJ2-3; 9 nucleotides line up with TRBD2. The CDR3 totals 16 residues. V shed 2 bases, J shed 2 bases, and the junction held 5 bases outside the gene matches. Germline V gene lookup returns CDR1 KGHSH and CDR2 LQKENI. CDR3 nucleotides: TGTGCCAGCTCACCAACAGCGGGGGGACCCACAGATACGCAGTATTTT. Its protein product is CASSPTAGGPTDTQYF.

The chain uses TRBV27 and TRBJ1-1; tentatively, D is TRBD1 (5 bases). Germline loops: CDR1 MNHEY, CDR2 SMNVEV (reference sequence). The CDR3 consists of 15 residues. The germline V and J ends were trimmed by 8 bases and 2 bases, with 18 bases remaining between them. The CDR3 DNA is TGTGCCAGCCTGCAGCTCCAGGGTGTTAACACTGAAGCTTTCTTT. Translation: CASLQLQGVNTEAFF.

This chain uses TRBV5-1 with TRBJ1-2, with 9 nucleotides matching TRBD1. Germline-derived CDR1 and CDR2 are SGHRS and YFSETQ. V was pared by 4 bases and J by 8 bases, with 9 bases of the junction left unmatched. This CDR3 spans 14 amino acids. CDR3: CASSTRDRAGGYTF. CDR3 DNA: TGCGCCAGCAGCACCAGGGACAGGGCGGGAGGCTACACCTTC.